This entry is about one T cell receptor beta chain. In the PCR, 60 Vbeta and 13 Jbeta primers were used. The assay was immunoSEQ multiplex PCR, and TCRdb's table has in-frame clones only and misses some. This sample has fewer than 140,000 clones, with around 80% found just once. This record comes from a study of cytomegalovirus exposure and HLA in healthy donors. The material sequenced was PBMCs. This clonotype was obtained from a man in his forties in good health and CMV-seronegative.

The CDR3 nucleotides are TGTGCCAGCAGCTTGTTCGGGGTAGCAGCTTTCTTT. It is translated as CASSLFGVAAFF. The rearrangement joins TRBV7-9 to TRBJ1-1; D is undetermined. This CDR3 region has 12 residues. V was trimmed by 3 bases and J by 10 bases, leaving 12 bases between them. Germline CDR1 reads SEHNR; CDR2 reads FQNEAQ (reference sequence).